This T cell receptor beta chain emerged from a study of shared clonotypes between healthy human individuals. Study-wide points: In a few donors, around 4.8% of naive CD4 clonotypes appeared in common.

Germline assignment: CDR1 MGHDK and CDR2 SYGVNS. The CDR3 has 12 amino acids. Trimming shortened V by 4 bases and J by 8 bases, and 11 bases separated the two germline ends. Comment on this clone: Its antigen is not identified.

Adult donors, all healthy and HIV-negative, had no recent acute infections or vaccinations. Only in-frame clones appear in the TCRdb table, and some are missing; sequencing was by immunoSEQ multiplex PCR. The sample has about 1.5 million clones; approximately 98% are singletons. The clonotype originates from a man aged 30 to 45 in good health. The gene calls are TRBV25-1 and TRBJ1-2; no reliable D call. Sequenced: naive CD4+ T cells sorted from blood. Subset specified: CD45RA+ positively selected. CDR3 bases: TGTGCCAGCAGTGCCAGGCCAGAGGGCTACACCTTC. It translates to CASSARPEGYTF.